These 11 T cell receptor beta chains share one sample of origin, sequenced in a study of regulatory T cells in long-lasting Graves disease. Arm-PCR of CDR3 regions and iRepertoire HTBI primers were used to build TCR beta libraries. MiXCR was run by TCRdb on the multiplex PCR reads, yielding one entry per CDR3 protein. The sample carries over 500,000 distinct CDR3 sequences, 15% to 20% recorded once. Time point noted: newly diagnosed GD, antithyroid drugs for less than 3 months. With RNA extracted from PBMCs as input, the TCR library was made. The same specimen was also included in a second study, on T cells in Graves' hyperthyroidism and ophthalmopathy.

This sample comprised peripheral blood mononuclear cells (PBMCs), obtained at new diagnosis, from a patient treated with antithyroid drugs. The receptors were sampled from a man aged 18-30 years with Graves disease.

The chain has TRBV7-3 and TRBJ1-6; no clear D gene. Trimming took 3 bases from V and 4 from J, leaving 10 bases between them. CDR3 length equals 15 residues. Germline CDR1 and CDR2: SGHTA and FQGTGA. The CDR3 reads CASSFRGAYNSPLHF. In DNA form, the CDR3 reads TGTGCCAGCAGCTTCCGCGGAGCTTATAATTCACCCCTCCACTTT.

This chain connects TRBV10-3 to TRBJ2-7; possible D gene TRBD2, 6 bases. The CDR3 is 14 residues long. Germline loops: CDR1 ENHRY, CDR2 SYGVKD. The V and J ends lost 4 bases and 3 bases respectively, with 13 bases between them. This chain's CDR3 is CAISASGVGYEQYF. Written as DNA, the CDR3 is TGTGCCATCAGTGCATCGGGGGTAGGCTACGAGCAGTACTTC.

This clonotype appeared once. The chain recombines TRBV10-3 with TRBJ2-1, with 12 bases identical to TRBD2. In germline, CDR1 is ENHRY, CDR2 SYGVKD. Losses at the gene ends were 4 bases for V and 5 bases for J; bases not matched to a gene: 12. This CDR3 has 18 amino acids. The CDR3 nucleotides are TGTGCCATCAGTGGGCCCTCCACTAGCGGGGGGTCCAACAATGAGCAGTTCTTC. Amino acid sequence: CAISGPSTSGGSNNEQFF.

This clonotype was observed at least ten times. This CDR3 is CASSPVRRDRGSRNIQYF. In DNA form, the CDR3 reads TGTGCCAGCAGCCCAGTCCGTAGGGACAGGGGTTCGAGAAACATTCAGTACTTC. This rearrangement joins TRBV6-1 to TRBJ2-4, with 10 positions matching TRBD1. The germline CDR1 and CDR2 sequences are MNHNS and SASEGT. V gave up 6 bases and J gave up 6 bases; unmatched junction bases: 17. CDR3 size: 18 residues.

This clonotype was found many times. Written as DNA, the CDR3 is TGTGCCAGCAGCAGCCGGGACGGCCTCGGGGGCTACACCTTC. Translating gives CASSSRDGLGGYTF. The J gene is TRBJ1-2, the V gene TRBV7-2; the D gene is possibly TRBD1 (5 bases). The CDR3 sequence is 14 residues long. In germline, CDR1 is SGHTA, CDR2 FQGNSA. Trimming left V 5 bases short and J 8 bases short, with 18 bases between.

This clonotype was seen at least ten times. The chain links TRBV5-5 to TRBJ1-2, with D possibly being TRBD1 (5 bases). The CDR3 totals 18 residues. The germline V gene has CDR1 SGHKS and CDR2 YYEKEE (reference sequence). Trimming shortened V by 0 bases and J by 0 bases, and 18 bases separated the two germline ends. CDR3 bases: TGTGCCAGCAGCTTGGCCGGGGGAGCCCCTCTATCTAACTATGGCTACACCTTC. Encoded protein: CASSLAGGAPLSNYGYTF.

V gene TRBV29-1 combines with J gene TRBJ2-2, with D uncertain. The CDR3 consists of 13 residues. Germline V gene lookup returns CDR1 SQVTM and CDR2 ANQGSEA. Trimming stripped 2 bases from V and 5 bases from J, with 9 bases between. The CDR3 nucleotides read TGCAGCGTTGAACGGCACGGTACCGGGGAGCTGTTTTTT. Its translation: CSVERHGTGELFF.

V usage is TRBV12-3 or TRBV12-4 and J usage is TRBJ1-6, with TRBD1 as a possible D gene (6 bases). The CDR3 consists of 17 residues. V dropped 5 bases and J dropped 7 bases, with 21 bases sitting between them. The CDR3 loop reads CASSRRGGGALNSPLHF. The CDR3 bases are TGTGCCAGCAGTCGACGGGGGGGGGGGGCGTTGAATTCACCCCTCCACTTT.

This clonotype came up a few times. The V and J genes are TRBV5-1 and TRBJ1-2; no clear D. Trimming stripped 3 bases from V and 6 bases from J, with 15 bases between. The length of the CDR3 is 14 residues. Germline V lookup: CDR1 SGHRS, CDR2 YFSETQ. The CDR3 protein is CASSWGTAEDGYTF. CDR3 bases: TGCGCCAGCAGCTGGGGAACGGCGGAAGATGGCTACACCTTC.

The CDR3 bases are TGTGCCAGCACCCTGGCGGGAGTGCACAATGAGCAGTTCTTC. Its translation is CASTLAGVHNEQFF. The chain recombines TRBV13 with TRBJ2-1; 7 bases map to TRBD2. The trim removed 7 bases at V and 5 bases at J, leaving 8 bases unmatched. Germline values: CDR1 PRHDT, CDR2 FYEKMQ (reference sequence). CDR3 size: 14 residues.

Many counts were recorded for this clonotype. The chain uses TRBV6-1 and TRBJ1-1; D is perhaps TRBD1 (6 bases). The CDR3 has 14 amino acids. Between the trimmed V and J ends, which lost 8 bases and 4 bases, there was a span of 17 bases. From germline, CDR1 is MNHNS and CDR2 SASEGT. DNA for the CDR3: TGTGCCAGCTGCGAGCAGGGGCTATTCACTGAAGCTTTCTTT. Its protein is CASCEQGLFTEAFF.